The 13 T cell receptor beta chains listed next were all sequenced from one sample in a study of OX40 agonist ivuxolimab in advanced cancers. TCRdb keeps only in-frame clones here, not all; method: immunoSEQ multiplex PCR. The sample yields over 70,000 clones, 85% to 90% seen once. Source: CD4+ or CD8+ T cells sorted from blood, taken in a trial of the OX40 agonist ivuxolimab. The receptors derive from an adult with an advanced solid tumor such as melanoma, head and neck, liver or kidney cancer.

This clone was seen a single time. The chain uses TRBV5-8 and TRBJ2-1, with 8 bases identical to TRBD2. The CDR3 loop spans 18 amino acids. The V gene's germline CDR1 is SGHTS and CDR2 YDEGEE. The trim removed 1 base at V and 1 base at J, leaving 10 bases unmatched. CDR3 sequence (DNA): TGTGCCAGCAGCTTGCATCTATCGAGCGGGAGTTCCTACAATGAGCAGTTCTTC. The encoded protein is CASSLHLSSGSSYNEQFF.

This sequence joins TRBV5-1 and TRBJ1-1; the D gene is possibly TRBD1 (6 bases). Germline assignment: CDR1 SGHRS and CDR2 YFSETQ. Trimming left V 4 bases short and J 8 bases short, with 18 bases between. The CDR3 consists of 14 residues. The CDR3 spells CASSLLGGEPEAFF. The DNA of the CDR3 is TGCGCCAGCAGCCTTCTAGGGGGGGAACCAGAAGCTTTCTTT. Filled out from reference TRBV5-1 and TRBJ1-1, the complete variable domain reads KAGVTQTPRYLIKTRGQQVTLSCSPISGHRSVSWYQQTPGQGLQFLFEYFSETQRNKGNFPGRFSGRQFSNSRSEMNVSTLELGDSALYLCASSLLGGEPEAFFGQGTRLTVV.

The chain joins TRBV5-6 to TRBJ1-1; no definite D call. V was cut by 1 base and J by 4 bases, with 5 bases left in between. Germline assignment: CDR1 SGHDT and CDR2 YYEEEE. The CDR3 spans 12 residues. The CDR3 DNA is TGTGCCAGCAGCTTGAGGGTCACTGAAGCTTTCTTT. It translates to CASSLRVTEAFF.

The genes are TRBV2 and TRBJ1-5, with D perhaps TRBD1 (5 bases). CDR3 size: 15 residues. Between the trimmed V and J ends, which lost 4 bases and 2 bases, there was a span of 12 bases. Germline-derived CDR1 and CDR2 are SNHLY and FYNNEI. CDR3 DNA: TGTGCCAGCAGTGCACAGCAGGGTGGCAATCAGCCCCAGCATTTT. Protein: CASSAQQGGNQPQHF.

J is TRBJ2-7 and V is TRBV11-2; 10 positions agree with TRBD2. From germline, CDR1 is SGHAT and CDR2 FQNNGV. Trimming took 1 base from V and 5 from J; bases not matched to a gene: 2. The CDR3 is 14 amino acids. In nucleotides, the CDR3 is TGTGCCAGCAGCTTAGGGCTAGCGGGAGACGAGCAGTACTTC. This encodes CASSLGLAGDEQYF.

The rearrangement joins TRBV5-6 to TRBJ2-3; 9 nucleotides match TRBD2. Trimming took 2 bases from V and 8 from J; bases not matched to a gene: 18. The CDR3 is made up of 18 amino acids. Germline CDR1 is SGHDT and CDR2 is YYEEEE. The CDR3 here is CASSFLPGLAGLDSTQYF. The CDR3 DNA follows: TGTGCCAGCAGCTTTTTGCCGGGGCTAGCGGGATTGGATAGTACGCAGTATTTT. The full variable domain, completed using reference TRBV5-6 and TRBJ2-3, is DAGVTQSPTHLIKTRGQQVTLRCSPKSGHDTVSWYQQALGQGPQFIFQYYEEEERQRGNFPDRFSGHQFPNYSSELNVNALLLGDSALYLCASSFLPGLAGLDSTQYFGPGTRLTVL.

The genes are TRBV18 and TRBJ2-7, with 12 bases lining up with TRBD1. CDR3 size: 18 residues. Germline CDR1 is KGHSH and CDR2 is LQKENI. V lost 5 bases and J lost 4; bases outside the gene matches: 15. The CDR3 bases are TGTGCCAGCTCAGCCCCGGGACAGGGGGCGAAGGGGAGATACGAGCAGTACTTC. It translates to CASSAPGQGAKGRYEQYF. Filled out from reference TRBV18 and TRBJ2-7, the complete variable domain reads NAGVMQNPRHLVRRRGQEARLRCSPMKGHSHVYWYRQLPEEGLKFMVYLQKENIIDESGMPKERFSAEFPKEGPSILRIQQVVRGDSAAYFCASSAPGQGAKGRYEQYFGPGTRLTVT.

The V call is TRBV5-4, the J call TRBJ2-2; D tentatively reads TRBD1 or TRBD2 (5 bases each). In germline, CDR1 is SGHNT, CDR2 YYREEE (reference sequence). V was clipped by 2 bases and J by 4 bases, with 12 bases between them. This CDR3 has 15 residues. The CDR3 sequence: CASSLEGRSTGELFF. Here the CDR3 DNA reads TGTGCCAGCAGCTTAGAGGGGCGCAGCACCGGGGAGCTGTTTTTT.

V and J are TRBV29-1 and TRBJ1-4, with 9 bases fitting TRBD1. This CDR3 is built from 14 residues. Germline V CDR1 and CDR2: SQVTM, ANQGSEA. V shed 5 bases and J 8 bases; nucleotides not matched to a gene: 9. CDR3 coding DNA: TGCAGCGTTCTTGTAAACAGGGGGCTGGAAAAACTGTTTTTT. Translated: CSVLVNRGLEKLFF.

The rearrangement uses TRBV5-1 and TRBJ2-7, with 9 bases aligning to TRBD1. The trim removed 4 bases at V and 4 bases at J, leaving 9 bases unmatched. From germline, CDR1 is SGHRS and CDR2 YFSETQ. This CDR3 region has 15 residues. Written as DNA, the CDR3 is TGCGCCAGCAGCCCTTTCGGGACAGGGAAGTACGAGCAGTACTTC. Encoded protein: CASSPFGTGKYEQYF.

The CDR3 region has the DNA TGTGCCAGCAGTTACCCCGGACAGGCTGGAAACACCATATATTTT. Translation gives CASSYPGQAGNTIYF. This rearrangement joins TRBV6-6 to TRBJ1-3; TRBD1 aligns across 7 bases. This CDR3 has 15 residues. CDR1 MNHNY and CDR2 SVGAGI come from the germline V gene (reference sequence). The trim removed 2 bases at V and 2 bases at J, leaving 3 bases unmatched.

The chain recombines TRBV27 with TRBJ2-7; 10 bases fit TRBD1. Germline V lookup: CDR1 MNHEY, CDR2 SMNVEV (reference sequence). V trimming: 5 bases; J trimming: 2 bases; junction bases outside the gene matches: 3. This CDR3 spans 14 amino acids. For the CDR3, the DNA is TGTGCCAGCAGTATCGGACAGGGGGCCTACGAGCAGTACTTC. Protein product: CASSIGQGAYEQYF.

This clone has only one observation. The chain employs TRBV29-1 and TRBJ2-2, with D perhaps assigned TRBD1 or TRBD2 (6 bases each). This CDR3 is 13 amino acids long. The V and J ends lost 5 bases and 7 bases respectively, with 14 bases between them. Germline lookup yields CDR1 SQVTM and CDR2 ANQGSEA. The CDR3 is CSVRGASNGELFF. CDR3 coding DNA: TGCAGCGTTAGGGGGGCTAGTAACGGGGAGCTGTTTTTT.